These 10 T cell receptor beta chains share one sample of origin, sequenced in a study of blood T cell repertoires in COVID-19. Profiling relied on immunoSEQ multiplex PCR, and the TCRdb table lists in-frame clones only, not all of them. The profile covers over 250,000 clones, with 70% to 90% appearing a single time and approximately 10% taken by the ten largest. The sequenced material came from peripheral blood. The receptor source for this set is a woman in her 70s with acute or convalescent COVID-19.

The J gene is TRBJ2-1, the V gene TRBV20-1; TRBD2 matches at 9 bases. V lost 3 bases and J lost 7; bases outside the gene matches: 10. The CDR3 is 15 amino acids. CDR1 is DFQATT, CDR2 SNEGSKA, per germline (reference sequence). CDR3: CSASKGAGGRNEQFF. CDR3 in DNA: TGCAGTGCTAGTAAAGGAGCGGGGGGTAGGAATGAGCAGTTCTTC.

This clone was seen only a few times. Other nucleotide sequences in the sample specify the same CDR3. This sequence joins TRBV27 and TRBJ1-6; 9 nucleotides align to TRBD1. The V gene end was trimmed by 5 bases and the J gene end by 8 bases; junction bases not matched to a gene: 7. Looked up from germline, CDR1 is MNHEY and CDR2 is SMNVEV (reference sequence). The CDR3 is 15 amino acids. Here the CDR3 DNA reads TGTGCCAGCAGTCTGTACAGGGGGCGAGATTCACCCCTCCACTTT. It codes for CASSLYRGRDSPLHF.

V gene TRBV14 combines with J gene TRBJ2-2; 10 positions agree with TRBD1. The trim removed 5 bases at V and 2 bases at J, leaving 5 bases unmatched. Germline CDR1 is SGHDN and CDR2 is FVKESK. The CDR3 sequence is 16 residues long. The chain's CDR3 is CASSYRQGANTGELFF. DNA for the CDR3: TGTGCCAGCAGCTATCGACAGGGGGCTAACACCGGGGAGCTGTTTTTT.

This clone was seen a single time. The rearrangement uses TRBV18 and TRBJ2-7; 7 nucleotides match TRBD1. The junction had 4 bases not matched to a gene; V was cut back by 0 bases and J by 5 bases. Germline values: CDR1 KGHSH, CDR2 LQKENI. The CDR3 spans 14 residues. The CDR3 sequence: CASSPPNRGHEQYF. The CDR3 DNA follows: TGTGCCAGCTCACCACCGAACAGGGGCCACGAGCAGTACTTC.

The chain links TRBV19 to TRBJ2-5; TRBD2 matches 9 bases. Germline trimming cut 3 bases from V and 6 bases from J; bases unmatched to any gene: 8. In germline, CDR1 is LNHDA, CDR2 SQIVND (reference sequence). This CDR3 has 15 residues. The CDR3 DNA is TGTGCCAGTAGTATTGGCGGGGGGGTTCCCCAGACCCAGTACTTC. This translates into CASSIGGGVPQTQYF.

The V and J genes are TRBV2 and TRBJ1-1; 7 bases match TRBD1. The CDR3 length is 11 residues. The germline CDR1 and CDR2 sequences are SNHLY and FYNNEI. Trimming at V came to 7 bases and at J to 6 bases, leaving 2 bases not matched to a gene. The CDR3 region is CASIDRAEAFF. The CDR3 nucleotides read TGTGCCAGCATTGACAGGGCTGAAGCTTTCTTT.

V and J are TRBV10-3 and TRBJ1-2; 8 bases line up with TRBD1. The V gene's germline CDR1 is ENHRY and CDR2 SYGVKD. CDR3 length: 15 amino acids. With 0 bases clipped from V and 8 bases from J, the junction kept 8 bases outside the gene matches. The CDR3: CAISESGTGGSGYTF. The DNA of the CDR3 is TGTGCCATCAGTGAGTCGGGGACAGGCGGTTCCGGCTACACCTTC.

CDR3 sequence: CASSYGTGGMVQFF. CDR3 sequence (DNA): TGCGCCAGCAGCTACGGGACAGGGGGGATGGTGCAGTTCTTC. This chain connects TRBV5-1 to TRBJ2-1, with TRBD1 identical over 11 bases. The CDR3 totals 14 residues. V was pared by 3 bases and J by 12 bases, with 8 bases of the junction left unmatched. Germline-derived CDR1 and CDR2 are SGHRS and YFSETQ.

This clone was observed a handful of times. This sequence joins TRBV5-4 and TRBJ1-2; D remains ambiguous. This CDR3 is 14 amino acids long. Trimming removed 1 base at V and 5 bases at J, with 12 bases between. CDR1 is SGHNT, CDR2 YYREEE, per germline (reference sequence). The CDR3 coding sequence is TGTGCCAGCAGCTTGCTGGCGGGCCAGTATGGCTACACCTTC. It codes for CASSLLAGQYGYTF.

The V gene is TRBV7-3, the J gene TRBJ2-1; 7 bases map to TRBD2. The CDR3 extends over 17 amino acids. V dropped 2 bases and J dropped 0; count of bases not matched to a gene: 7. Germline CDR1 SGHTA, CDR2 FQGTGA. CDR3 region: CASSLVASGPSYNEQFF. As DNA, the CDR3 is TGTGCCAGCAGCTTAGTCGCTAGCGGTCCCTCCTACAATGAGCAGTTCTTC.